This entry lists 10 T cell receptor beta chains sequenced from one sample in a study of tumor and adjacent non-tumor tissue in lung cancer. No cell sorting was done before RNA was extracted from the tissue. The normal lung tissue was taken more than 3 cm from the tumor edge. The library came from three nested PCR rounds adapted from ARM-PCR protocols. TCRdb re-derived calls from the multiplex PCR reads in MiXCR, one entry per CDR3 protein. The sample includes tens of thousands of distinct CDR3 sequences, around 59% of them seen just once. Sequencing was performed on distant non-tumor lung tissue. The origin of the receptors is a woman in her 70s with non-small cell lung cancer.

The gene calls are TRBV20-1 and TRBJ1-2; 7 positions agree with TRBD1. V lost 8 bases and J lost 2; bases outside the gene matches: 14. The germline gives CDR1 DFQATT, CDR2 SNEGSKA (reference sequence). CDR3 length: 15 residues. The CDR3 loop reads CSLNRGQLKNYGYTF. Written as DNA, the CDR3 is TGCAGTCTCAACCGGGGACAGCTTAAGAACTATGGCTACACCTTC.

V gene TRBV4-2 combines with J gene TRBJ2-7; 7 bases map to TRBD1. In germline, CDR1 is LGHNA, CDR2 YNFKEQ. V shed 1 base, J shed 7 bases, and the junction held 22 bases outside the gene matches. The length of the CDR3 is 19 residues. This CDR3 reads CASSQVLGDYRGYYNEQYF. CDR3 nucleotides: TGTGCCAGCAGCCAAGTGTTGGGCGACTACAGGGGTTACTACAATGAGCAGTACTTC.

In the case of this clonotype: Since a much larger clone is just one base distant, this may be a read error. This chain uses TRBV5-1 with TRBJ2-1; unclear D gene. The CDR3 has 13 amino acids. Looked up from germline, CDR1 is SGHRS and CDR2 is YFSETQ. Trimming removed 0 bases at V and 3 bases at J, with 4 bases between. The CDR3 nucleotides read TGCGCCAGCAGCTTGGAGAACTACAATGAGCAGTTCTTC. It codes for CASSLENYNEQFF. Using reference TRBV5-1 and TRBJ2-1 for the parts outside the CDR3, the full variable domain is KAGVTQTPRYLIKTRGQQVTLSCSPISGHRSVSWYQQTPGQGLQFLFEYFSETQRNKGNFPGRFSGRQFSNSRSEMNVSTLELGDSALYLCASSLENYNEQFFGPGTRLTVL.

Comment on this clonotype: This could be a read error, since a much larger clone is one nucleotide away. This sequence joins TRBV28 and TRBJ2-7; TRBD2 aligns across 8 bases. The CDR3 covers 14 residues. The V gene's germline CDR1 is MDHEN and CDR2 SYDVKM. Trimming took 7 bases from V and 7 from J; bases not matched to a gene: 12. In nucleotides, the CDR3 is TGTGCCAGCAAGCCCTCGGGGGGGGCCGATGAGCAGTACTTC. Amino acid sequence: CASKPSGGADEQYF.

Concerning this clonotype: Mismatch with germline at one junction end may stem from a read error. The chain couples TRBV11-3 to TRBJ2-5, with D possibly TRBD2 on 6 matching bases. CDR1 is SGHNT and CDR2 is YENEEA in the germline V gene. The CDR3 has 15 amino acids. CDR3 sequence: CASSLTGASQETQNF. The CDR3 bases are TGCGCCAGCAGCTTAACGGGAGCCTCCCAAGAGACCCAGAACTTC.

The DNA of the CDR3 is TGCGCCAGCAGCCACGAGACAGGTGGCACAGATACGCAGTATTTT. This sequence encodes CASSHETGGTDTQYF. The V call is TRBV4-3, the J call TRBJ2-3, with D possibly TRBD1 on 6 matching bases. The CDR3 loop spans 15 amino acids. V was cut by 3 bases and J by 1 base, with 11 bases left in between. The germline V gene encodes CDR1 LGHNA and CDR2 YSLEER.

Concerning this clonotype itself: Compared with germline, one end of the junction differs, possibly owing to a read error. This rearrangement joins TRBV30 to TRBJ2-7; tentatively, D is TRBD1 (6 bases). CDR3 size: 13 residues. Germline CDR1 is GTSNPN and CDR2 is SVGIG (reference sequence). CDR3 sequence reads: CTWSASQDSEQYF. CDR3 in DNA: TGTACCTGGAGTGCTAGTCAGGACAGTGAGCAGTACTTC.

Notes on this clonotype: A much larger clone differs by one base, so this may be a read error. The chain couples TRBV7-9 to TRBJ2-3; D may be TRBD1 (6 bases). In germline, CDR1 is SEHNR, CDR2 FQNEAQ (reference sequence). The CDR3 covers 14 residues. The CDR3 here is CPSSIGGRGDTQYF. For the CDR3, the DNA is TGTCCCAGCAGCATAGGGGGACGGGGAGATACGCAGTATTTT.

This clonotype was counted many times. This chain connects TRBV6-5 to TRBJ2-7, with TRBD1 identical over 8 bases. After removal of 0 bases from V and 2 bases from J, the junction contained 6 bases not matched to a gene. The germline V gene encodes CDR1 MNHEY and CDR2 SVGAGI. This CDR3 spans 16 amino acids. CDR3 sequence reads: CASSYSYWDRTYEQYF. The DNA for the CDR3 is TGTGCCAGCAGTTACTCGTATTGGGACAGGACCTACGAGCAGTACTTC.

On this clonotype: The junction and the germline gene differ at one end; a read error may be behind it. The genes are TRBV7-8 and TRBJ2-5, with 9 bases aligning to TRBD2. The length of the CDR3 is 16 residues. In germline, CDR1 is SGHVS, CDR2 FQNEAQ. In DNA form, the CDR3 reads TGTGCCAGTGCCGCCTTTAGCGGGAGTGTGTTAGAGACTCAGTACTTC. This gives the protein CASAAFSGSVLETQYF. The variable domain in full, completed from reference TRBV7-8 and TRBJ2-5, reads GAGVSQSPRYKVAKRGQDVALRCDPISGHVSLFWYQQALGQGPEFLTYFQNEAQLDKSGLPSDRFFAERPEGSVSTLKIQRTQQEDSAVYLCASAAFSGSVLETQYFGPGTRLLVL.